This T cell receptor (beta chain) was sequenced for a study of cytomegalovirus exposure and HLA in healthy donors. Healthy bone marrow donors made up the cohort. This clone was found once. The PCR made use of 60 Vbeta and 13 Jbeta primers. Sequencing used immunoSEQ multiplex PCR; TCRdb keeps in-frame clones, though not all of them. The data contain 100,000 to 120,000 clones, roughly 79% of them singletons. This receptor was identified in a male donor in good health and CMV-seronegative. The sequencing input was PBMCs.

The CDR3 loop is CASSYGLAGTSEQFF. The CDR3 coding sequence is TGTGCCAGCAGTTATGGACTAGCGGGAACGTCGGAGCAGTTCTTC. The chain couples TRBV28 to TRBJ2-1; 12 positions match TRBD2. Germline V gene lookup returns CDR1 MDHEN and CDR2 SYDVKM. The CDR3 is 15 amino acids. V gave up 4 bases and J gave up 10 bases; unmatched junction bases: 8.